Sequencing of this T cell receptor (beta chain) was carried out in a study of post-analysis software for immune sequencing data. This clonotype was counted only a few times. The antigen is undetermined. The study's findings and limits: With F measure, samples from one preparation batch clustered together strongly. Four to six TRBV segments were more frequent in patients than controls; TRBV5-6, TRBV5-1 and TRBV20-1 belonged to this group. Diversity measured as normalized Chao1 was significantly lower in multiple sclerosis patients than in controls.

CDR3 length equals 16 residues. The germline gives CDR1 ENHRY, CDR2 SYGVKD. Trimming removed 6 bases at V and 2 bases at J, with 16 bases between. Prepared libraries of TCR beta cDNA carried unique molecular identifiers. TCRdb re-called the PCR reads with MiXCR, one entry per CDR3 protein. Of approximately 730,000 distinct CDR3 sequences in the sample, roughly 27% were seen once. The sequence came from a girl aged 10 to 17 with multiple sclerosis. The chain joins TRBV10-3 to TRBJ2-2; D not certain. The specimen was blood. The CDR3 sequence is CAIRTTDGANTGELFF. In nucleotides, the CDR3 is TGTGCCATCAGGACCACGGACGGTGCCAACACCGGGGAGCTGTTTTTT.